The sequence of this TCR beta chain was determined in a study of shared clonotypes between healthy human individuals. At the level of the study: CD4 naive and CD4 memory each took three plates per donor, while CD8 naive took two and CD8 memory one.

Naive CD8 cells, CD45RO-negative and positively selected for CCR7, excluded terminally differentiated effector memory CD45RA+ cells. Study outcomes and limitations: Estimated clonotype richness was generally higher in naive than memory subsets. Lower generation probabilities were found for non-shared clonotypes than for those shared by all four donors. Rarefaction curves obtained for sorted subsets showed sequencing incomplete despite large depth.

Between the trimmed V and J ends, which lost 1 base and 1 base, there was a span of 14 bases. The CDR3 spans 16 residues. Germline lookup yields CDR1 SGHVS and CDR2 FQNEAQ. Sequencing used immunoSEQ multiplex PCR; TCRdb keeps in-frame clones, though not all of them. There are around 1,900,000 clones in the sample; roughly 95% occur only once, and approximately 1.6% lies in the top ten. As for this clone: Its target is not known. The sample holds other DNA sequences that translate to the same CDR3.

This receptor was obtained from a young man in good health. Some clones in this sample may be carry-over from other donors' samples. V gene TRBV7-8 combines with J gene TRBJ2-7; a possible D gene is TRBD1 (5 bases). The sequenced sample consisted of naive CD8+ T cells from PBMCs. The CDR3 here is CASSLGPGSGSYEQYF. CDR3 bases: TGTGCCAGCAGCTTAGGACCAGGGTCGGGTTCCTACGAGCAGTACTTC.